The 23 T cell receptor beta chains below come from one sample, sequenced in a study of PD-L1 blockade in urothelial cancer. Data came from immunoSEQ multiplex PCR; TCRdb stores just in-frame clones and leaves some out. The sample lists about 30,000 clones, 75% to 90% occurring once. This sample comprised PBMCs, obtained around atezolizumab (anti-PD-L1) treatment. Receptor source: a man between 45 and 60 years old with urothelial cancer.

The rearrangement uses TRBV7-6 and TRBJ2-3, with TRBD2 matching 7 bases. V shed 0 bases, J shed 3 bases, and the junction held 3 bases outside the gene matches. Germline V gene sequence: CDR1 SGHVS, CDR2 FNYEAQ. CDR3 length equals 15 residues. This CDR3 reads CASSLAGGSTDTQYF. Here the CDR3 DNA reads TGTGCCAGCAGCTTAGCGGGAGGGAGTACAGATACGCAGTATTTT.

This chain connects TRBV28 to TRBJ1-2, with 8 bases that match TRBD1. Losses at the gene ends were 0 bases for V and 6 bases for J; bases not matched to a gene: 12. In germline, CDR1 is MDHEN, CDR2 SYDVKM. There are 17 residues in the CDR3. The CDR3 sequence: CASSLWPTGGSDHGYTF. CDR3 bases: TGTGCCAGCAGTTTATGGCCCACAGGGGGGTCCGATCATGGCTACACCTTC.

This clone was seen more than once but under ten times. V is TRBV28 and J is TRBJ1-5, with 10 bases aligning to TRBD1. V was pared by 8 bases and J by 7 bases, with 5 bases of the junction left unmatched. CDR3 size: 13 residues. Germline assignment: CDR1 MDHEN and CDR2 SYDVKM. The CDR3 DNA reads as TGTGCCAGCCTGACAGGGGGCGGCCAGCCCCAGCATTTT. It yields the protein CASLTGGGQPQHF.

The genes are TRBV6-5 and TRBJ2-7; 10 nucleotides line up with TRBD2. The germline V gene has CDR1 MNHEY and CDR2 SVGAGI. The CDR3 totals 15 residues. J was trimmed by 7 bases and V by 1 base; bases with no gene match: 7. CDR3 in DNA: TGTGCCAGCAGTTACTTCAGCGGGAGGGCTGGTGAGCAGTACTTC. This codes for CASSYFSGRAGEQYF.

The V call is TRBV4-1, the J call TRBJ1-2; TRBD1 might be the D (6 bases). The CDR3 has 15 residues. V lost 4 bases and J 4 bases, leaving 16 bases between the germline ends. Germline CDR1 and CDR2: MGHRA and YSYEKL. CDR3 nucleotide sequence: TGCGCCAGCAGCCTAGGGGCAGGGGTTGGCTATGGCTACACCTTC. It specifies CASSLGAGVGYGYTF.

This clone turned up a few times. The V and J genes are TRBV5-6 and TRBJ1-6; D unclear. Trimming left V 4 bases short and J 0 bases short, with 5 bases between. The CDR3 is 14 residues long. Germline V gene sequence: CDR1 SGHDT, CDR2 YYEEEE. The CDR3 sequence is CASSHSSYNSPLHF. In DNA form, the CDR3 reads TGTGCCAGCAGCCACAGCTCCTATAATTCACCCCTCCACTTT. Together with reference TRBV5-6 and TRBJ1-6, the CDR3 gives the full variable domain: DAGVTQSPTHLIKTRGQQVTLRCSPKSGHDTVSWYQQALGQGPQFIFQYYEEEERQRGNFPDRFSGHQFPNYSSELNVNALLLGDSALYLCASSHSSYNSPLHFGNGTRLTVT.

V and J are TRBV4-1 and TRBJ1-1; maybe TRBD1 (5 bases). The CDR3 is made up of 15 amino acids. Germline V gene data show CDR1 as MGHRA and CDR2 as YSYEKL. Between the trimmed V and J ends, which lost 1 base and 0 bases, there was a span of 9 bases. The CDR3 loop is CASSQVQALNTEAFF. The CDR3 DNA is TGCGCCAGCAGCCAAGTACAGGCTCTGAACACTGAAGCTTTCTTT.

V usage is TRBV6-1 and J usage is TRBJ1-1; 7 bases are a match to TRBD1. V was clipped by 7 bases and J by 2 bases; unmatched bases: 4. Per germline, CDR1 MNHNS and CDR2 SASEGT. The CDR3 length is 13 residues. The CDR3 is CASITGANTEAFF. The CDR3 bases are TGTGCCAGCATTACAGGGGCTAACACTGAAGCTTTCTTT.

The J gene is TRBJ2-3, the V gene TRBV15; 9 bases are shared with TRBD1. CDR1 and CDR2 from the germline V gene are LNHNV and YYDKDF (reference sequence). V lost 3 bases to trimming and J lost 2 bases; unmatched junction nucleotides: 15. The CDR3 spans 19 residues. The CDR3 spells CATSSPPEGGTGITDTQYF. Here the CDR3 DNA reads TGTGCCACCAGCAGTCCCCCCGAGGGCGGGACAGGGATCACAGATACGCAGTATTTT.

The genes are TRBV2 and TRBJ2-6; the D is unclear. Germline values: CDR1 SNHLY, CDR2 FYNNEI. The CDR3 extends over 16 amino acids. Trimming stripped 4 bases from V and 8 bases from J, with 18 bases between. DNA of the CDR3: TGTGCCAGCAGTGCTGGAGTTCTTAGTTTTACCAACGTCCTGACTTTC. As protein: CASSAGVLSFTNVLTF. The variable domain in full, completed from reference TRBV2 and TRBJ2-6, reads EPEVTQTPSHQVTQMGQEVILRCVPISNHLYFYWYRQILGQKVEFLVSFYNNEISEKSEIFDDQFSVERPDGSNFTLKIRSTKLEDSAMYFCASSAGVLSFTNVLTFGAGSRLTVL.

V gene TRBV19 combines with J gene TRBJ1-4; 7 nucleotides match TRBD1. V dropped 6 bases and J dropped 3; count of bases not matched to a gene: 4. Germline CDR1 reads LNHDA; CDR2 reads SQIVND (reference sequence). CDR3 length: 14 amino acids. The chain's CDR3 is CASRLTGPNEKLFF. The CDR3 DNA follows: TGTGCCAGTAGATTGACAGGGCCTAATGAAAAACTGTTTTTT. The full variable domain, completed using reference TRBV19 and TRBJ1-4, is DGGITQSPKYLFRKEGQNVTLSCEQNLNHDAMYWYRQDPGQGLRLIYYSQIVNDFQKGDIAEGYSVSREKKESFPLTVTSAQKNPTAFYLCASRLTGPNEKLFFGSGTQLSVL.

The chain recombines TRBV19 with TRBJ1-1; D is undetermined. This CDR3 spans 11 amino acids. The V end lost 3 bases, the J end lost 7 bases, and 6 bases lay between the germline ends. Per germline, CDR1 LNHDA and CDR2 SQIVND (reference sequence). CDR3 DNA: TGTGCCAGTAGTATTCGAGTTGAAGCTTTCTTT. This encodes CASSIRVEAFF.

CDR3 sequence: CASSSVRDGNEQFF. In DNA, the CDR3 is TGTGCCAGCAGTTCTGTGCGGGATGGAAATGAGCAGTTCTTC. The chain has TRBV2 and TRBJ2-1; D might be TRBD2 (6 bases). Trimming cost V 5 bases and J 7 bases, with 15 bases left between them. Germline values: CDR1 SNHLY, CDR2 FYNNEI. The CDR3 has 14 residues.

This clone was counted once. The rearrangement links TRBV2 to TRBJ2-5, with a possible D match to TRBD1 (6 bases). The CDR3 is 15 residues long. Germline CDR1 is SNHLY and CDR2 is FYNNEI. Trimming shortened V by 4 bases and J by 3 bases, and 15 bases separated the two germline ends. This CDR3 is CASSGGRGREETQYF. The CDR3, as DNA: TGTGCCAGCAGTGGAGGCAGGGGAAGGGAAGAGACCCAGTACTTC.

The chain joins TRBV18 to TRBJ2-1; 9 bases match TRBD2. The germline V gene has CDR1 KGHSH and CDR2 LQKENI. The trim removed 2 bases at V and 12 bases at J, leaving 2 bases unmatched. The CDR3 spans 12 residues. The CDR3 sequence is CASSPRREGQFF. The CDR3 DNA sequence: TGTGCCAGCTCACCAAGGCGGGAGGGGCAGTTCTTC.

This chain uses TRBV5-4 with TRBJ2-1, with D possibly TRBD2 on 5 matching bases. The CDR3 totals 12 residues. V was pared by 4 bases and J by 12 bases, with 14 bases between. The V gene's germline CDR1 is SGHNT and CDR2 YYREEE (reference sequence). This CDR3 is CASSLDHSGQFF. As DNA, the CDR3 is TGTGCCAGCAGCCTGGACCACAGCGGGCAGTTCTTC.

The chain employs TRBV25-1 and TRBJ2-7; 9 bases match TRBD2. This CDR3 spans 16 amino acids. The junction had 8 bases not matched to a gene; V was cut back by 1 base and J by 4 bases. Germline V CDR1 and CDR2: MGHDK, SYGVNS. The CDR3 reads CASSESGGRAAYEQYF. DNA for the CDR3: TGTGCCAGCAGTGAATCTGGCGGGAGGGCCGCATACGAGCAGTACTTC.

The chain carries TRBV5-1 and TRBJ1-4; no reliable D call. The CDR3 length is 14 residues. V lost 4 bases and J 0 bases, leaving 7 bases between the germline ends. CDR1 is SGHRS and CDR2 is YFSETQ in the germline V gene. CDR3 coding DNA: TGCGCCAGCAGCCGGTGGTCAACTAATGAAAAACTGTTTTTT. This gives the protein CASSRWSTNEKLFF. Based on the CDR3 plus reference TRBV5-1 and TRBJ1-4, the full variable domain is KAGVTQTPRYLIKTRGQQVTLSCSPISGHRSVSWYQQTPGQGLQFLFEYFSETQRNKGNFPGRFSGRQFSNSRSEMNVSTLELGDSALYLCASSRWSTNEKLFFGSGTQLSVL.

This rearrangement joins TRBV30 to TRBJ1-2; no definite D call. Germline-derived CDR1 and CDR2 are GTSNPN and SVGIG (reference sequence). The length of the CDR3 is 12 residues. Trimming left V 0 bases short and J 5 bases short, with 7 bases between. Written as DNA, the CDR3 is TGTGCCTGGAGTGTTTGGAGTTATGGCTACACCTTC. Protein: CAWSVWSYGYTF.

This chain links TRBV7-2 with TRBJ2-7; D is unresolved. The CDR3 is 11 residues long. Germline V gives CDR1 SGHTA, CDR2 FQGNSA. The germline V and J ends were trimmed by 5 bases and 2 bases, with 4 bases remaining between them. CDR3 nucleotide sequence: TGTGCCAGCAGCCACACCTACGAGCAGTACTTC. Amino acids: CASSHTYEQYF.

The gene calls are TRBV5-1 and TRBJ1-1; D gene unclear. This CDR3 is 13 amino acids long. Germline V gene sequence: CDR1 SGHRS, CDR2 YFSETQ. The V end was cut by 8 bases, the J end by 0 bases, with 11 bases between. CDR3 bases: TGCGCCAGTATTGACACCTTGAACACTGAAGCTTTCTTT. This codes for CASIDTLNTEAFF.

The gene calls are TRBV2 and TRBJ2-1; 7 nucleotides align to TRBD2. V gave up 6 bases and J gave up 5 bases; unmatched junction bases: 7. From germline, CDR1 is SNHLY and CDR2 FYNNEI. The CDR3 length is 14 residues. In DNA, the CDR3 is TGTGCCAGCAGACCCGGGACTACTAACAATGAGCAGTTCTTC. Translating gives CASRPGTTNNEQFF.

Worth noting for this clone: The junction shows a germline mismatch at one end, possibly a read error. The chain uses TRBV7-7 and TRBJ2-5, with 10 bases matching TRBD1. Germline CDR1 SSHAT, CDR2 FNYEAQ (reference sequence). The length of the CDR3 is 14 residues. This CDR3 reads CASSSGTGEETQYF. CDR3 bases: TGTGCTAGCAGCTCCGGGACAGGGGAAGAGACCCAGTACTTC.